One TCR beta chain is described in this entry. These data belong to a study of blood T cell repertoires in COVID-19. CDR3 size: 14 residues. The ends were cut back, 5 bases at V and 0 bases at J, with 8 bases in the middle. The germline V gene encodes CDR1 LNHDA and CDR2 SQIVND (reference sequence). TCRdb's table, derived via immunoSEQ multiplex PCR, lists solely in-frame clones and lacks some. Among about 200,000 clones listed, 84% were seen once. The rearrangement links TRBV19 to TRBJ1-3; no clear D gene. The specimen was peripheral blood. This clonotype was obtained from a woman older than 75 with COVID-19, enrolled during active disease. CDR3 sequence (DNA): TGTGCCAGTAGTGCCGGGGTCTCTGGAAACACCATATATTTT. It encodes CASSAGVSGNTIYF.